This record covers a single T cell receptor (beta chain). This clonotype came up many times. Its antigen is still unknown. No much larger clone is present one base from it, and per-base qualities are unavailable. This entry belongs to a study of CD8 T cells in ankylosing spondylitis (dated 2017 in TCRdb). Regarding the complete study: The study profiled T cell receptor beta repertoires in healthy donors and ankylosing spondylitis patients to find disease-linked TCR variants. The full study cohort comprised 20 to 25 ankylosing spondylitis patients and around 100 healthy donors. Peripheral blood samples were taken, and synovial fluid was additionally collected from ankylosing spondylitis patients.

Sequencing was performed on an Illumina HiSeq 2500. TCR beta libraries were prepared by quantitative 5'-RACE with molecular barcodes. The study's processing was this. A new computational method, built on a probabilistic model of VDJ rearrangement, was used to identify disease-linked TCR variants. TCRdb trimmed public reads at Q25 via fastp, called clones via MiXCR and kept in-frame beta chains. Rows matching on CDR3 protein sequence are summarized as one entry with the most common DNA and genes. TCRdb, rather than the study authors, made the V and J calls. The sample table lists some 220,000 distinct CDR3 sequences, about 10% of them with a count of one. Around 3% of the sample goes to the ten largest clones. The full study reports these points: Some motif variants had previously been reported in the synovial fluid and blood of reactive arthritis patients, which suggests shared mechanisms of disease initiation. According to the report, matched synovial fluid samples from ankylosing spondylitis patients were significantly enriched for the disease-linked clones. A TCR beta motif of eight highly homologous amino acid variants appeared characteristic of blood from ankylosing spondylitis patients. In peripheral blood, the disease-linked clones were found at relatively low frequencies and had a CD8+ phenotype.

This clonotype was sampled from a male donor with ankylosing spondylitis or in good health (not recorded which). Input material: blood, either unsorted or a sorted T cell fraction (not recorded which).

The sequenced DNA is TGTGCCAGCAGCTTAGTACCTGAGAGGGCAGATACGCAGTATTTT. This gives the protein CASSLVPERADTQYF. The rearrangement combines TRBV11-2 with TRBJ2-3; perhaps TRBD2 is the D gene, with 5 bases matching. According to the germline V gene, CDR1 reads SGHAT and CDR2 reads FQNNGV. Trimming at the junction amounts to 1 base on V and 4 bases on J, and the germline ends lie 12 bases apart. Inclusive of the bounding cysteine and phenylalanine, the CDR3 is 15 residues long. The only DNA kept is the CDR3, 45 bases in frame from the first base.